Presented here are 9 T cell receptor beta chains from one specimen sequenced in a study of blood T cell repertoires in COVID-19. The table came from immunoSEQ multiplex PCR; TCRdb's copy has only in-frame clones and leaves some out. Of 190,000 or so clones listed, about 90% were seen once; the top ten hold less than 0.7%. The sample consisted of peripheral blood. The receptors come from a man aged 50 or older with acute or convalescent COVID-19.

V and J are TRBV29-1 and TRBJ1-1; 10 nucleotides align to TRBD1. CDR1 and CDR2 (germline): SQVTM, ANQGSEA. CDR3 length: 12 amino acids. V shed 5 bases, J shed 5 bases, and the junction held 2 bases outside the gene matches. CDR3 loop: CSVPGQGTEAFF. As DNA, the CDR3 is TGCAGCGTTCCGGGACAGGGGACTGAAGCTTTCTTT. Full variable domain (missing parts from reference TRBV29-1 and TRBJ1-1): SAVISQKPSRDICQRGTSLTIQCQVDSQVTMMFWYRQQPGQSLTLIATANQGSEATYESGFVIDKFPISRPNLTFSTLTVSNMSPEDSSIYLCSVPGQGTEAFFGQGTRLTVV.

CDR3: CASSVDSYTEAFF. The DNA of the CDR3 is TGTGCCAGCAGCGTAGACAGCTACACTGAAGCTTTCTTT. The J gene is TRBJ1-1, the V gene TRBV9; D is unresolved. The CDR3 is made up of 13 amino acids. In germline, CDR1 is SGDLS, CDR2 YYNGEE. Deletions cut 0 bases from V and 3 bases from J, with 6 bases between.

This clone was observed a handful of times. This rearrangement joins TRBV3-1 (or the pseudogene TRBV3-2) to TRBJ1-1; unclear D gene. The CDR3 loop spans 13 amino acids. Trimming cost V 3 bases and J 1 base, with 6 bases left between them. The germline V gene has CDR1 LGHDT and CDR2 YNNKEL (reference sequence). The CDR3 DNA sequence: TGTGCCAGCAGCCACCTAGGGAACACTGAAGCTTTCTTT. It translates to CASSHLGNTEAFF.

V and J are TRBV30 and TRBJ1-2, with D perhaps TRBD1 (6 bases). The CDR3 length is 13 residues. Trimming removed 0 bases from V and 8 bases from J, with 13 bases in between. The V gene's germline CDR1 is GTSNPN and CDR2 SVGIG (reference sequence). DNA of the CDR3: TGTGCCTGGAGTGTAAGGACAGCTAGCGGCTACACCTTC. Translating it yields CAWSVRTASGYTF.

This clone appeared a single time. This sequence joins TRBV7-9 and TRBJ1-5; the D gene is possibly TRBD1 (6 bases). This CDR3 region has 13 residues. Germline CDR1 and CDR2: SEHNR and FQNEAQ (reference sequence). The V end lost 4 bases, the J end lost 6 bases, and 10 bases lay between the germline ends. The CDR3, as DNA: TGTGCCAGCAGCTCAGGGGTTGGTCAGCCCCAGCATTTT. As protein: CASSSGVGQPQHF.

The CDR3 loop reads CASSWTGNTEAFF. DNA of the CDR3: TGTGCCAGCAGTTGGACAGGGAACACTGAAGCTTTCTTT. The chain employs TRBV6-5 and TRBJ1-1; 7 bases line up with TRBD1. The germline CDR1 and CDR2 sequences are MNHEY and SVGAGI. This CDR3 comprises 13 residues. J was trimmed by 1 base and V by 4 bases; bases with no gene match: 0.

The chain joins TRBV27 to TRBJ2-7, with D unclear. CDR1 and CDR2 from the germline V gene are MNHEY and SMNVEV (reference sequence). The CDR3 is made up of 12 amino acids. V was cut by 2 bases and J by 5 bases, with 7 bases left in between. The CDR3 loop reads CASSLRGDEQYF. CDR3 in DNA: TGTGCCAGCAGTTTACGTGGAGACGAGCAGTACTTC.

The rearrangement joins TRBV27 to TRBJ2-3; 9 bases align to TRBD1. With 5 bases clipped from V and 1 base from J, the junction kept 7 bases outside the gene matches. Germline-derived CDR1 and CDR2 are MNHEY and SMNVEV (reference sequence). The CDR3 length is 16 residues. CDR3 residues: CASSTRTGAGTDTQYF. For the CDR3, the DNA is TGTGCCAGCAGTACGAGGACAGGGGCCGGCACAGATACGCAGTATTTT.

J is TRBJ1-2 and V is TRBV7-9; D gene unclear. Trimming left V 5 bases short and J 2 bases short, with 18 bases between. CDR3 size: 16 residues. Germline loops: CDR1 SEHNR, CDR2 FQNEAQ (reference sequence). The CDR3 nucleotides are TGTGCCAGCAGCAATCCGACAATAAATTCGAACTATGGCTACACCTTC. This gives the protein CASSNPTINSNYGYTF.